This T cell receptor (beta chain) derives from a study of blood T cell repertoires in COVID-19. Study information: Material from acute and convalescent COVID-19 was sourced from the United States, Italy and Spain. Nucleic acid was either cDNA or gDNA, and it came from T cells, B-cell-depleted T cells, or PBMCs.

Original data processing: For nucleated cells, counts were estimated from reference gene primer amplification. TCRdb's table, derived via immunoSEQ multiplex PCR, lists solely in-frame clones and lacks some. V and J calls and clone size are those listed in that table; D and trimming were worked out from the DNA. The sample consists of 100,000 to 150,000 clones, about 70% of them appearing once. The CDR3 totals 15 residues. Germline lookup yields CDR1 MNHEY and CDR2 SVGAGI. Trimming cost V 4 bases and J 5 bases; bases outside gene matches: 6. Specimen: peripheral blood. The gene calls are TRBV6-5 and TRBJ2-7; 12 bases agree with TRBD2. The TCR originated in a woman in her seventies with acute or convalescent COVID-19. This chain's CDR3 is CASSSASGRADEQYF. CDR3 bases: TGTGCCAGCAGTTCCGCTAGCGGGAGGGCCGACGAGCAGTACTTC.